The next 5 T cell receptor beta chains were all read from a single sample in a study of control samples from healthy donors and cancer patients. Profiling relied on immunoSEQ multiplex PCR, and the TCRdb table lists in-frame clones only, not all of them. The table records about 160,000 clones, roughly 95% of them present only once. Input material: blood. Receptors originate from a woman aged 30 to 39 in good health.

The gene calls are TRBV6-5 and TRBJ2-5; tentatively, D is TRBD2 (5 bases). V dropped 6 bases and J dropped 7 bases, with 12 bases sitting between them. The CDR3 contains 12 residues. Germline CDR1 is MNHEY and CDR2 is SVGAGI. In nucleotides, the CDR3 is TGTGCCAGCAGCCCCTCCGCGGGGACCCAGTACTTC. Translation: CASSPSAGTQYF.

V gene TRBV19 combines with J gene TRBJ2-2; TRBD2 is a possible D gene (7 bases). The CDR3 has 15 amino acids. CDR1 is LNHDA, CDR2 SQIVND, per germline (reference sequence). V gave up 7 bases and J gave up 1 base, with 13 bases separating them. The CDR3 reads CASNGGGLNTGELFF. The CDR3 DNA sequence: TGTGCCAGTAATGGCGGGGGCCTGAACACCGGGGAGCTGTTTTTT.

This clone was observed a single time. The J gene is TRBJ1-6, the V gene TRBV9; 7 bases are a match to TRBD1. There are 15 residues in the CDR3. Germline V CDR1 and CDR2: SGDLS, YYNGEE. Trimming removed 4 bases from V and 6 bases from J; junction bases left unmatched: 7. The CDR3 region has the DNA TGTGCCAGCAGCCCAGGGGGGGGACCTAATTCACCCCTCCACTTT. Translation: CASSPGGGPNSPLHF.

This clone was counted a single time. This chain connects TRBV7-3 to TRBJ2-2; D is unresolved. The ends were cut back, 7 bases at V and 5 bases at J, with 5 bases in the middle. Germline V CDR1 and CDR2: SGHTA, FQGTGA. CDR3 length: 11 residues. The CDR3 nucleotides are TGTGCCAGCACCAATACCGGGGAGCTGTTTTTT. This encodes CASTNTGELFF. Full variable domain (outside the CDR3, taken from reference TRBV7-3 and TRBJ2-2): GAGVSQTPSNKVTEKGKYVELRCDPISGHTALYWYRQSLGQGPEFLIYFQGTGAADDSGLPNDRFFAVRPEGSVSTLKIQRTERGDSAVYLCASTNTGELFFGEGSRLTVL.

The CDR3 loop reads CASSLAETSGIGPDTQYF. For the CDR3, the DNA is TGTGCCAGCAGCTTGGCCGAGACTAGCGGAATTGGGCCAGATACGCAGTATTTT. This chain links TRBV5-4 with TRBJ2-3, with 9 bases fitting TRBD2. Germline lookup yields CDR1 SGHNT and CDR2 YYREEE (reference sequence). V shed 0 bases and J 4 bases; nucleotides not matched to a gene: 12. The CDR3 consists of 18 residues. Full variable domain (missing parts from reference TRBV5-4 and TRBJ2-3): ETGVTQSPTHLIKTRGQQVTLRCSSQSGHNTVSWYQQALGQGPQFIFQYYREEENGRGNFPPRFSGLQFPNYSSELNVNALELDDSALYLCASSLAETSGIGPDTQYFGPGTRLTVL.